This TCR beta chain was retrieved from a study of T-cell memory formation after mild COVID-19 (dated by TCRdb to about 2021). Background on the whole study: Most TCR sequence clusters were specific to one of the two donors. In a couple of donors, T-cell clones that expanded and contracted after mild COVID-19 were tracked by sequencing TCRalpha and TCRbeta repertoires over time. Two young, previously healthy adult volunteers, one female and one male, were included in the cohort. Beyond this particular receptor, the publication reports: Balanced CD4/CD8 phenotypes were observed for clones contracting from day 15 to 85, whereas a bias towards CD4+ was observed for a second wave of clones expanding from day 15 to 37. Some responding clones were detected in pre-infection memory, suggesting pre-existing cross-reactive memory T cells joined the SARS-CoV-2 response. SARS-CoV-2 specificity of the second-wave clones peaking on day 37 was not confirmed. Contracting CD4+ clones were found mainly in CM and EM memory subsets, while CD8+ clones were enriched in EMRA. Only two mild cases were covered by the study, and larger cohorts that include severe cases with pre-infection samples were considered necessary.

Of note for this clonotype: This receptor's antigen is unknown. The sample holds no much larger clone one base away, and base qualities are not on file.

As encoded in the germline V gene (reference sequence), CDR1 is SEHNR while CDR2 is FQNEAQ. The CDR3, cysteine through phenylalanine, is 17 amino acids long. Just CDR3 DNA is preserved here, 51 bases in frame from base 1. Relative to germline, V is 5 bases shorter and J is 8 bases shorter, with 25 bases between their ends. Sequenced on an Illumina NovaSeq 6000. cDNA libraries for TCRalpha and TCRbeta were prepared by 5'RACE using constant-segment primers, with sample barcodes and unique molecular identifiers added. RNA was extracted from every sample with Trizol reagent. The libraries were amplified in two PCR steps, and the second step added a second sample barcode and Illumina TruSeq adapters. The libraries were sequenced on an Illumina NovaSeq using 2 x 150 bp paired-end reads. The authors' pipeline ran thus. The reads were demultiplexed and collapsed into UMI-guided consensus sequences using migec v1.2.7. Using mixcr v2.1.11, UMI consensuses were aligned to TRA and TRB V and J templates and then assembled into clonotypes. A clonotype was counted as expanded or contracted only when both edgeR and NoisET called the clonotype significant, with the noise models trained on biological replicates. For edgeR calls, the cutoffs were a false discovery rate-adjusted p below 0.01 and a log2 fold-change threshold of 1. As an exploratory analysis of dynamics, PCA with hierarchical clustering was applied to max-normalized trajectories of the 1000 most abundant clonotypes. Separately sequenced CD4+ and CD8+ repertoires were used to assign a CD4 or CD8 phenotype to each responding clone. TCRdb handled the public reads itself, with Q25 trimming in fastp and clone calling in MiXCR, and kept productive beta chains. Identical CDR3 proteins give one entry, which carries the most common genes and DNA. TCRdb's processing, not the authors' own work, is the source of the V and J calls. The sample contains 250,000 to 300,000 distinct CDR3 sequences, under 20% of them found a single time. About 23% of the sample is taken by the ten largest.

PBMCs were isolated by Ficoll-Paque density gradient centrifugation. In this chain, TRBV7-9 is recombined with TRBJ2-1; 6 matching bases give a weak D call of TRBD2. Sequences were obtained from PBMCs or a T cell subset sorted from them (not recorded which). This clonotype was sampled from a man aged 18 to 29 who had mild COVID-19 (a few samples of this study predate the infection). The sample titles of this study are shuffled in the database, so cell type and time point are left out; the donor was told from shared clones. The sequenced DNA: TGTGCCAGCAGCCAATGGAGGGCCGCGATCATAGGCGATGAGCAGTTCTTC. The translation is CASSQWRAAIIGDEQFF. The full variable domain, with segments outside the CDR3 supplied by the reference TRBV7-9 and TRBJ2-1 proteins, appears as DTGVSQNPRHKITKRGQNVTFRCDPISEHNRLYWYRQTLGQGPEFLTYFQNEAQLEKSRLLSDRFSAERPKGSFSTLEIQRTEQGDSAMYLCASSQWRAAIIGDEQFFGPGTRLTVL.